This TCR beta chain was obtained from a study of blood T cells in healthy people across ages. Alongside a J-beta primer mix, a sample-barcoded 5' primer served in a second PCR lasting roughly 6 to 11 cycles. MiXCR, applied by TCRdb to the 5' RACE reads, yields one record per CDR3 protein. This sample has 1.4 million or so distinct CDR3 sequences, with approximately 39% found just once. Per germline, CDR1 SQVTM and CDR2 ANQGSEA. Trimming took 3 bases from V and 0 from J, leaving 9 bases between them. This CDR3 has 13 amino acids. About this clonotype itself: Its target is unknown.

Study-wide findings and caveats: Observed TCR beta diversity per million T cells went down as age went up. This fall followed a roughly linear course with age.

This chain links TRBV29-1 with TRBJ2-7, with D unclear. The origin of this receptor is a woman aged 18-35 years in good health. The sample consisted of blood. Here the CDR3 reads CSVEVALSYEQYF. The DNA of the CDR3 is TGCAGCGTTGAGGTGGCCCTCTCCTACGAGCAGTACTTC.